This T cell receptor (beta chain) was sequenced in a study of shared clonotypes between healthy human individuals. Study-level findings and limits: The sampled material consisted only of blood, and tissue repertoires are likely to differ. Read depth was anticipated to influence clonotype sharing among donors.

Unmatched junction bases numbered 12, after V lost 4 bases and J lost 5 bases. Germline V gene sequence: CDR1 SQVTM, CDR2 ANQGSEA. This CDR3 has 16 amino acids. Using around 200 ng DNA, tens of thousands of T cell genomes, the sorted-subset replicate PCRs were run. Libraries were prepared by immunoSEQ multiplex PCR; TCRdb keeps only in-frame clonotypes and omits some of them. The data show 2 million to 2.5 million clones, more than 90% seen once. Concerning this clone: No antigen is known for it.

The rearrangement joins TRBV29-1 to TRBJ1-5, with 9 positions matching TRBD1. The source is a man younger than 35 in good health. Sequencing was performed on naive CD4+ T cells sorted from blood. Sample subset: CD45RA+ positively selected. The CDR3 bases are TGCAGCGTTGCCAACTCGGACAGGGGCCGGTATCAGCCCCAGCATTTT. It yields the protein CSVANSDRGRYQPQHF.